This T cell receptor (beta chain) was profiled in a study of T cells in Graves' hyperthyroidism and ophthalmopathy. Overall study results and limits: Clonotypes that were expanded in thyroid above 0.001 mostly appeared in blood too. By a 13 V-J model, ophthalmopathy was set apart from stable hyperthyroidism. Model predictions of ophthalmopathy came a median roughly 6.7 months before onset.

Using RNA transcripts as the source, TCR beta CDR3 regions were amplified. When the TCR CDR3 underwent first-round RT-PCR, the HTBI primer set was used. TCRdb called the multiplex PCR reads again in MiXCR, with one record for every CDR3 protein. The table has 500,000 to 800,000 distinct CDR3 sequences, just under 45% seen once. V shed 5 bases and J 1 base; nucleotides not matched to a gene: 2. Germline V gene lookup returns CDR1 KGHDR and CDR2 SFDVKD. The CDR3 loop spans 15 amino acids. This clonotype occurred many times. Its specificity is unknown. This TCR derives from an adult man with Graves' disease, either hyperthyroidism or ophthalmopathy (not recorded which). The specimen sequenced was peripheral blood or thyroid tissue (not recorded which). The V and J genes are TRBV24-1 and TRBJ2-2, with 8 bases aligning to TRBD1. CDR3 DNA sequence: TGTGCCACCAGTGGAGGGACAGGGAACACCGGGGAGCTGTTTTTT. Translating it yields CATSGGTGNTGELFF.